This TCR beta chain was identified in a study of blood T cell repertoires in COVID-19 (dated by TCRdb to the early 2020s). Background for the entire study: Collaborator samples came from the United States, Italy and Spain and covered acute and convalescent phases of COVID-19. The dataset comprised deeply sampled blood TCRbeta repertoires from subjects exposed to, actively infected with, or recovered from COVID-19. Samples came from the ongoing ImmuneRACE study (first 160 participants) plus 1,254 subjects from 6 global collaborators. The prospective study material was composed of cDNA or gDNA derived from T cells, B-cell-depleted T cells, or PBMCs. A freely available public database, intended as a resource for researchers studying the immune response to SARS-CoV-2, is where the repertoires were released. HLA class I and class II types, where available, came from metadata supplied by the sample provider rather than from assay-based typing. A de-identified subject ID, COVID-19 status, age in years and sex were almost always included in the sample metadata.

The immunoSEQ Assay, a bias-controlled multiplex PCR, was used to amplify TCRbeta CDR3 regions from genomic DNA. The paper's data handling went like this. The number of nucleated cells in each sample was estimated from the amplification of reference gene primers within the assay. Sequence reads were collapsed and filtered to measure the absolute abundance of every unique TCRbeta CDR3 rearrangement. For each sample, productive Simpson clonality was calculated as the square root of Simpson's diversity index across productive rearrangements. The clones in this table, taken by TCRdb from immuneACCESS, are in-frame only. Not every clone is retained; where verified, under half of the shortfall comes from an unresolved V gene, and the cause of the rest is unknown. D and trimming come from the DNA, and the V and J calls and clone size come from that table. The sample table records 350,000 to 400,000 clones; more than 75% of these occur just once. The top ten constitute roughly 1.2% of the sample.

Notes on this clone: Its antigen is currently not known. No per-base quality is available; no much larger clone lies one base away.

Participants in the prospective study were enrolled through a virtual design, were aged roughly 18 to 90 years, and lived in 24 United States geographic areas. In the prospective study, cohorts were assigned on the basis of participant-reported clinical history obtained from a screening survey and a study questionnaire. Recovered participants in ImmuneRACE Cohort 3 were defined by two consecutive negative NP/OP PCR tests, clearance by a healthcare professional, or resolution of symptoms. Mobile phlebotomists in the prospective study collected whole blood, serum and a nasopharyngeal or oropharyngeal swab from every participant. Prospective study participants could optionally give additional blood draws and questionnaires over a roughly 2-month period. Before DNA extraction, blood samples from the prospective study were shipped at room temperature or frozen. The full study reports these points: The amount of clinical and demographic metadata varied by source and participant and was provided uncurated.

Cut back by 4 bases and 6 bases, the V and J ends lie 11 bases apart. The germline V gene gives CDR1 as SGHTA and CDR2 as FQGTGA. From its cysteine to its phenylalanine, the CDR3 spans 13 amino acids. Only the CDR3 region is kept as DNA, spanning 39 bases read in frame from base 1. The sequence joins TRBV7-3 to TRBJ2-3, with a weak D call of TRBD1 (6 bases match). Specimen: PBMCs or T cells enriched from blood (not recorded which). The source of this sequence is a woman under 30 who had recovered from COVID-19. The CDR3 protein sequence reads: CASSSRTADTQYF. In nucleotide form, the sequence is TGTGCCAGCAGCTCCCGGACAGCCGATACGCAGTATTTT.